This T cell receptor (beta chain) was identified during a study of esophageal squamous cell carcinoma under preoperative chemotherapy. The study, taken as a whole, reports: Post-treatment tumor-infiltrating lymphocytes appeared partly derived from peripheral T cells migrating into the tumor. Chemotherapy was followed by significantly higher TCR diversity in peripheral T cells only, not tumor-infiltrating lymphocytes.

This clonotype was seen once. Antigen: not known. One entry per CDR3 protein, called by TCRdb with MiXCR from the PCR reads. Of fewer than 18,000 distinct CDR3 sequences in the sample, around three fifths were seen once. In germline, CDR1 is SGHAT, CDR2 FQNNGV. The CDR3 has 13 residues. With 2 bases removed from V and 6 bases from J, the gap between germline ends came to 8 bases. The time point is: before preoperative PTX-NDP chemotherapy. V usage is TRBV11-2 and J usage is TRBJ2-1; weak D call: TRBD2 (6 bases). The TCR originated in a human donor with esophageal squamous cell carcinoma. The donor label of this sample is uncertain. The specimen was taken from a patient given preoperative chemotherapy. The CDR3 is CASSLKAGNEQFF. CDR3 sequence (DNA): TGTGCCAGCAGCTTAAAAGCGGGCAATGAGCAGTTCTTC. Full variable domain (missing parts from reference TRBV11-2 and TRBJ2-1): EAGVAQSPRYKIIEKRQSVAFWCNPISGHATLYWYQQILGQGPKLLIQFQNNGVVDDSQLPKDRFSAERLKGVDSTLKIQPAKLEDSAVYLCASSLKAGNEQFFGPGTRLTVL.